The 29 T cell receptor beta chains given below trace back to one sample, sequenced in a study of blood T cells in healthy people across ages. The second PCR ran roughly 7 to 12 cycles with a sample-barcoded 5' primer and J-beta primers. TCRdb re-analysed the 5' RACE reads in MiXCR, keeping a single row per CDR3 protein. The repertoire holds about 1.7 million distinct CDR3 sequences, with 25% to 30% as singletons. Sequencing was done on a sample of blood. Receptors were obtained from a woman in her twenties or thirties in good health.

The CDR3 bases are TGTGCCAGCAGTTTAGGGGGGACAGGGGATAACAATGAGCAGTTCTTC. It yields the protein CASSLGGTGDNNEQFF. The chain combines TRBV28 with TRBJ2-1; TRBD1 matches at 10 bases. V trimming: 2 bases; J trimming: 5 bases; junction bases outside the gene matches: 6. The CDR3 sequence is 16 residues long. Germline values: CDR1 MDHEN, CDR2 SYDVKM.

The rearrangement joins TRBV5-1 to TRBJ2-3, with a possible D match to TRBD1 (5 bases). The CDR3 is 14 amino acids. Trimming shortened V by 8 bases and J by 4 bases, and 17 bases separated the two germline ends. CDR1 is SGHRS and CDR2 is YFSETQ in the germline V gene. The CDR3 spells CASRRGSSSDTQYF. The DNA for the CDR3 is TGCGCCAGTCGTAGGGGATCATCTTCAGATACGCAGTATTTT.

The chain combines TRBV19 with TRBJ2-1; no firm D call. V was cut by 8 bases and J by 7 bases, with 9 bases left in between. The CDR3 contains 11 residues. Germline loops: CDR1 LNHDA, CDR2 SQIVND (reference sequence). The CDR3: CASQRSNEQFF. The CDR3 coding sequence is TGTGCCAGTCAACGCAGTAATGAGCAGTTCTTC.

J is TRBJ2-5 and V is TRBV7-9; maybe TRBD1 (6 bases). This CDR3 has 18 amino acids. V was clipped by 5 bases and J by 5 bases, with 27 bases between them. Germline V CDR1 and CDR2: SEHNR, FQNEAQ (reference sequence). The CDR3 protein is CASSPPAWAGATEETQYF. As DNA, the CDR3 is TGTGCCAGCAGCCCCCCGGCATGGGCAGGGGCGACTGAGGAGACCCAGTACTTC.

This clonotype occurred a few times. This chain joins TRBV2 and TRBJ1-1; TRBD1 aligns across 8 bases. There are 14 residues in the CDR3. The germline V gene encodes CDR1 SNHLY and CDR2 FYNNEI. With V trimmed by 8 bases and J by 7 bases, 12 bases remained unmatched. The DNA of the CDR3 is TGTGCCAGCCCCTACCCTCACAGGGGGATTGAAGCTTTCTTT. Protein: CASPYPHRGIEAFF. Complete variable domain (other parts from reference TRBV2 and TRBJ1-1): EPEVTQTPSHQVTQMGQEVILRCVPISNHLYFYWYRQILGQKVEFLVSFYNNEISEKSEIFDDQFSVERPDGSNFTLKIRSTKLEDSAMYFCASPYPHRGIEAFFGQGTRLTVV.

The rearrangement joins TRBV7-2 to TRBJ1-2; 7 bases align to TRBD1. The CDR3 spans 15 residues. The V gene's germline CDR1 is SGHTA and CDR2 FQGNSA. Trimming removed 2 bases from V and 6 bases from J; junction bases left unmatched: 9. The CDR3 here is CASSLQGGPLDGYTF. For the CDR3, the DNA is TGTGCCAGCAGCTTACAGGGGGGCCCCTTGGATGGCTACACCTTC.

This clonotype was observed at least ten times. The rearrangement joins TRBV7-6 to TRBJ2-3; 9 positions agree with TRBD2. The germline V gene has CDR1 SGHVS and CDR2 FNYEAQ. V gave up 4 bases and J gave up 2 bases; unmatched junction bases: 7. This CDR3 region has 16 residues. CDR3 nucleotides: TGTGCCAGCAGCTCCGGGCGGGGGGGCTACACAGATACGCAGTATTTT. It translates to CASSSGRGGYTDTQYF.

This clonotype was observed a single time. This rearrangement joins TRBV29-1 to TRBJ1-2; D may be TRBD1 (5 bases). The CDR3 is 13 residues long. Germline loops: CDR1 SQVTM, CDR2 ANQGSEA. The germline V and J ends were trimmed by 1 base and 2 bases, with 8 bases remaining between them. The CDR3 here is CSVEGSGNYGYTF. The CDR3, as DNA: TGCAGCGTTGAAGGGTCAGGGAACTATGGCTACACCTTC.

A few counts support this clonotype. The V call is TRBV4-3, the J call TRBJ1-5, with a possible D match to TRBD1 (5 bases). This CDR3 contains 15 residues. Deletions cut 0 bases from V and 1 base from J, with 7 bases between. Germline loops: CDR1 LGHNA, CDR2 YSLEER. CDR3 DNA: TGCGCCAGCAGCCAAGATGGGACGAGCAATCAGCCCCAGCATTTT. Translating gives CASSQDGTSNQPQHF.

Only a few counts were recorded for this clonotype. The genes are TRBV12-3 or TRBV12-4 and TRBJ2-1; 7 bases map to TRBD2. CDR3 length equals 16 residues. Trimming removed 5 bases from V and 0 bases from J; junction bases left unmatched: 7. In nucleotides, the CDR3 is TGTGCCAGCAGTCCCACTAGCGCCAGCTCCTACAATGAGCAGTTCTTC. It encodes CASSPTSASSYNEQFF.

This clonotype was counted a few times. V and J are TRBV10-3 and TRBJ2-3; 9 bases agree with TRBD2. The CDR3 spans 15 residues. J gave up 6 bases and V 8 bases, and 12 bases lay outside the gene matches. CDR1 and CDR2 from the germline V gene are ENHRY and SYGVKD. CDR3 residues: CAIRSSASGTDTQYF. Written as DNA, the CDR3 is TGTGCCATCCGTAGCTCGGCTAGCGGGACGGATACGCAGTATTTT.

The chain couples TRBV5-1 to TRBJ1-2, with TRBD1 identical over 8 bases. This CDR3 comprises 15 residues. V was clipped by 4 bases and J by 4 bases; unmatched bases: 9. The germline V gene has CDR1 SGHRS and CDR2 YFSETQ. The CDR3 protein is CASSAQGDFSYGYTF. As DNA, the CDR3 is TGCGCCAGCAGCGCACAGGGGGATTTTTCCTATGGCTACACCTTC.

This clonotype came up a few times. The junction shows a germline mismatch at one end, possibly a read error. In DNA, the CDR3 is TGCCGCGTCGCTACGCTCACTAGAGGCTACACCTTC. This translates into CRVATLTRGYTF. The V gene is TRBV29-1, the J gene TRBJ1-2; D unclear. Germline CDR1 is SQVTM and CDR2 is ANQGSEA. This CDR3 is 12 amino acids long.

Points on this clonotype: It may be a read error: a sequence one base away is much more abundant. The chain links TRBV29-1 to TRBJ2-5; maybe TRBD2 (5 bases). The CDR3 loop spans 11 amino acids. Germline values: CDR1 SQVTM, CDR2 ANQGSEA. CDR3 DNA sequence: TGCACCGTGGAGGCCAGGAAAGGACTGTACTTC. It codes for CTVEARKGLYF.

The rearrangement links TRBV20-1 to TRBJ2-7; D may be TRBD1 or TRBD2 (6 bases each). The V end lost 2 bases, the J end lost 13 bases, and 27 bases lay between the germline ends. This CDR3 spans 15 amino acids. Germline V lookup: CDR1 DFQATT, CDR2 SNEGSKA (reference sequence). In nucleotides, the CDR3 is TGCAGTGCTAGATCAGGCGGGACATCTGCCTACGAGTACTACTTC. It translates to CSARSGGTSAYEYYF.

This clonotype was recorded a few times. The chain couples TRBV20-1 to TRBJ2-3; D is uncertain. With 3 bases removed from V and 1 base from J, the gap between germline ends came to 5 bases. The CDR3 is 12 amino acids. Germline V gene sequence: CDR1 DFQATT, CDR2 SNEGSKA (reference sequence). The CDR3 region is CSASAGTDTQYF. Here the CDR3 DNA reads TGCAGTGCTAGTGCGGGCACAGATACGCAGTATTTT.

Comments on this clonotype: A much larger clone sits a single nucleotide away, making a read error possible. The chain is built from TRBV29-1 and TRBJ2-7, with D maybe TRBD2 (5 bases). Germline CDR1 reads SQVTM; CDR2 reads ANQGSEA. This CDR3 contains 14 residues. The CDR3: CSYDYSISYNEQYF. The CDR3 DNA reads as TGCAGTTATGACTATTCGATCTCCTACAATGAGCAGTACTTC.

The chain combines TRBV20-1 with TRBJ2-1; TRBD1 matches at 9 bases. The V and J ends lost 3 bases and 5 bases, in that order; junction bases with no gene match: 5. This CDR3 has 14 amino acids. CDR1 and CDR2 (germline): DFQATT, SNEGSKA (reference sequence). The CDR3 spells CSASLGTGNNEQFF. CDR3 coding DNA: TGCAGTGCTAGCCTTGGGACAGGGAACAATGAGCAGTTCTTC.

Regarding this clonotype: A much larger clone sits a single nucleotide away, making a read error possible. The chain combines TRBV20-1 with TRBJ2-5; D gene uncertain. The CDR3 has 14 residues. Looked up from germline, CDR1 is DFQATT and CDR2 is SNEGSKA (reference sequence). The DNA for the CDR3 is TGCAGTTCTAGAGTCTCAACTTACCGAGAGACCCAGTACTTC. Translation: CSSRVSTYRETQYF.

This CDR3 is CASSYDTSYNEQFF. The CDR3 bases are TGTGCCAGCAGTTACGACACCTCCTACAATGAGCAGTTCTTC. The chain couples TRBV6-6 to TRBJ2-1, with D uncertain. Germline-derived CDR1 and CDR2 are MNHNY and SVGAGI (reference sequence). CDR3 size: 14 residues. V shed 2 bases and J shed 0 bases, with 5 bases lying between them.

In its sample, this clonotype was seen many times. J is TRBJ2-7 and V is TRBV6-6, with 9 nucleotides matching TRBD1. CDR3 size: 16 residues. Germline values: CDR1 MNHNY, CDR2 SVGAGI (reference sequence). J lost 0 bases, V lost 5 bases, and 8 bases had no gene match. CDR3 bases: TGTGCCAGCAGTCCGACTCCGGGACAGGGCTCCTACGAGCAGTACTTC. Protein product: CASSPTPGQGSYEQYF.

CDR3 protein: CASSQDLDRSGDTQYF. The CDR3 DNA is TGTGCCAGCAGCCAAGATTTGGACCGCTCGGGGGATACGCAGTATTTT. The rearrangement links TRBV14 to TRBJ2-3, with D possibly being TRBD2 (5 bases). CDR1 is SGHDN, CDR2 FVKESK, per germline. Trimming shortened V by 0 bases and J by 6 bases, and 16 bases separated the two germline ends. The CDR3 sequence is 16 residues long.

A few counts support this clonotype. A much larger clone differs by one base, so this may be a read error. This chain links TRBV7-8 with TRBJ2-5, with D hard to call. The better agreement between TRBJ2-7 and the DNA end casts doubt on the J call. This CDR3 comprises 15 residues. Germline loops: CDR1 SGHVS, CDR2 FQNEAQ. CDR3 protein: CAGSQSRLSSDEQYF. The CDR3 DNA is TGTGCCGGCAGCCAAAGTCGACTTTCCTCCGACGAGCAGTACTTC.

The table lists this clonotype with a few counts. The chain combines TRBV29-1 with TRBJ1-2; D remains unclear. Germline-derived CDR1 and CDR2 are SQVTM and ANQGSEA. The CDR3 totals 14 residues. V lost 1 base, J lost 2 bases, and 11 bases lay in between. The CDR3 loop reads CSVEGRTENYGYTF. The DNA of the CDR3 is TGCAGCGTTGAAGGTCGTACGGAAAACTATGGCTACACCTTC.

The V and J genes are TRBV12-3 or TRBV12-4 and TRBJ1-5; 7 bases line up with TRBD1. This CDR3 spans 14 amino acids. Trimming removed 8 bases from V and 3 bases from J; junction bases left unmatched: 7. CDR3 bases: TGTGCCAGCCAGGGGGGGCCCACCAATCAGCCCCAGCATTTT. Its translation is CASQGGPTNQPQHF.

This rearrangement joins TRBV13 to TRBJ2-1; 9 bases line up with TRBD2. V trimming: 5 bases; J trimming: 3 bases; junction bases outside the gene matches: 17. Germline CDR1 and CDR2: PRHDT and FYEKMQ (reference sequence). The CDR3 consists of 19 residues. In nucleotides, the CDR3 is TGTGCCAGCAGCCAAGGCTTGAATAGCGGGGGAACGGACTACAATGAGCAGTTCTTC. It encodes CASSQGLNSGGTDYNEQFF.

This clonotype has ten or more counts. The chain combines TRBV7-9 with TRBJ2-7; D is undetermined. V lost 1 base and J lost 2, with 9 bases in between. Per germline, CDR1 SEHNR and CDR2 FQNEAQ (reference sequence). This CDR3 has 14 amino acids. The CDR3 sequence is CASSLVPDPYEQYF. CDR3 in DNA: TGTGCCAGCAGCTTAGTACCCGACCCCTACGAGCAGTACTTC.

This clonotype has only one observation. The chain joins TRBV12-3 or TRBV12-4 to TRBJ2-3, with D tentatively TRBD1 or TRBD2 (6 bases each). The CDR3 loop spans 17 amino acids. V lost 1 base, J lost 2 bases, and 16 bases lay in between. The CDR3 protein is CASSLVFRGPSTDTQYF. CDR3 in DNA: TGTGCCAGCAGTTTAGTTTTCCGGGGGCCCTCCACAGATACGCAGTATTTT.

The rearrangement uses TRBV7-9 and TRBJ1-2, with a weak D call TRBD1 (5 bases). Germline loops: CDR1 SEHNR, CDR2 FQNEAQ (reference sequence). Trimming shortened V by 2 bases and J by 8 bases, and 18 bases separated the two germline ends. The CDR3 has 15 amino acids. DNA for the CDR3: TGTGCCAGCAGCTTATGGGCGCAGGGAGATAGCGGCTACACCTTC. This translates into CASSLWAQGDSGYTF.